This T cell receptor beta chain was sequenced for a study of T cell responses to AZD1222 COVID-19 vaccine. General observations from the study: Seropositivity was recorded at baseline in only a handful of AZD1222 recipients. The donor group comprised mostly white British people and more females; the analysis possibly underestimated clonal diversity. Without day 14 samples, only post-peak T cell repertoires were studied.

Data came from immunoSEQ multiplex PCR; TCRdb stores just in-frame clones and leaves some out. The sample consists of some 130,000 clones, roughly 88% of them appearing once. The germline V and J ends were trimmed by 0 bases and 4 bases, with 15 bases remaining between them. CDR1 is GTSNPN, CDR2 SVGIG, per germline (reference sequence). The CDR3 has 15 amino acids. A note on this clone: Its target is unknown.

The sample here was peripheral blood, taken on day 0 of AZD1222 vaccination. The chain recombines TRBV30 with TRBJ1-2; D gene ambiguous. The TCR comes from an adult in good health. CDR3 sequence (DNA): TGTGCCTGGAGTGTACGTCGCAGCCTAGCCTATGGCTACACCTTC. This encodes CAWSVRRSLAYGYTF. Full variable domain (missing parts from reference TRBV30 and TRBJ1-2): SQTIHQWPATLVQPVGSPLSLECTVEGTSNPNLYWYRQAAGRGLQLLFYSVGIGQISSEVPQNLSASRPQDRQFILSSKKLLLSDSGFYLCAWSVRRSLAYGYTFGSGTRLTVV.